This T cell receptor beta chain was identified in a study of identifying expanded T cells in peripheral blood. Sequenced by immunoSEQ multiplex PCR; TCRdb stores in-frame clones only, minus some. The sample lists around 120,000 clones, roughly 89% occurring once. General study findings and limits: Across healthy donors, higher total template counts meant significantly greater approximately 2-week count variance. Technical replicates showed around 1.3 changed clones; two weeks about 16; four weeks 19.

Turning to this clone: The target antigen is unknown.

The V gene's germline CDR1 is LNHDA and CDR2 SQIVND (reference sequence). The CDR3 runs 18 residues. V gave up 3 bases and J gave up 7 bases; unmatched junction bases: 16. During the collection period, no donor immune events like infections were recorded. This chain links TRBV19 with TRBJ1-4; 8 nucleotides line up with TRBD1. This sequence was found in a person between 18 and 70 years old in good health. Material for sequencing was blood. The DNA of the CDR3 is TGTGCCAGTAGTATGAGGACAGGGAGTTTGAGAGTAGTTGAAAAACTGTTTTTT. Its protein product is CASSMRTGSLRVVEKLFF.